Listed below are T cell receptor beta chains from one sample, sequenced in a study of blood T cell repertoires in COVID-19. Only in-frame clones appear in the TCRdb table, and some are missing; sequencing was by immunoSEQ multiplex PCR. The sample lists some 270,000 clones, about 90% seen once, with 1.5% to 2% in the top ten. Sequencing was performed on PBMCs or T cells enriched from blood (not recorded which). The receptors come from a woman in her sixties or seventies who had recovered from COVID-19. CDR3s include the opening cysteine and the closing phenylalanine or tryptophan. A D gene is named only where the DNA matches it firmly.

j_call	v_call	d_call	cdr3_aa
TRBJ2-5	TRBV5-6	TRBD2	CASSRLAGGPQYF
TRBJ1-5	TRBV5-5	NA	CASSSGTSDNQPQHF
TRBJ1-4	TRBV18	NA	CASSPGGVATNEKLFF
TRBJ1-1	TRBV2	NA	CASSAAGWGAFF
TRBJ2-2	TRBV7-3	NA	CASSLGANTGELFF
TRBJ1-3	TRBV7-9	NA	CASSLASPVGNTIYF
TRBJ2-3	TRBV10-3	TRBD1	CATEGQGVADTQYF
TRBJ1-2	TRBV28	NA	CAAGDPQGTLYGYTF
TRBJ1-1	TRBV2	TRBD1	CASSEGRQGMNTEAFF
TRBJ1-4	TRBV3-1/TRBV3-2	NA	CASSLIDRATNEKLFF
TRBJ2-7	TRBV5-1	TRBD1	CASSSPSTGSEQYF
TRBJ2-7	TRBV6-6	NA	CASSPAGREYEQYF
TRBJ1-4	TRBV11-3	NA	CASSHNEKLFF
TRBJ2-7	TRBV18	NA	CASLQDKEYEQYF
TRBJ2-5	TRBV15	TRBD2	CATSRELAGLDETQYF
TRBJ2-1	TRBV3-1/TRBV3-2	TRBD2	CASSKRESDEQFF
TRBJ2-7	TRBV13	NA	CASSPQNAYEQYF